The 15 T cell receptor beta chains below were found in one sample sequenced in a study of blood T cell repertoires in COVID-19 (dated by TCRdb to the early 2020s). Receptor libraries were prepared by the immunoSEQ multiplex PCR assay. TCRdb provides this immuneACCESS table in a form limited to in-frame rearrangements. Some clones are lacking; in checked studies, under half of them reflect an unresolved V gene, and why the rest are absent is not known. This sample holds 55,000 to 80,000 clones; 85% to 90% were observed only once. The ten biggest clones cover 1% of the sample. Source material: peripheral blood. These receptors were obtained from a man between 70 and 80 years old with acute or convalescent COVID-19.

The chain recombines TRBV6-5 with TRBJ1-2; no clear D gene. The CDR3 length is 13 residues. Germline-derived CDR1 and CDR2 are MNHEY and SVGAGI. Trimming took 8 bases from V and 5 from J, leaving 15 bases between them. As DNA, the CDR3 is TGTGCCAGCGTGGTACAACAGCTTTATGGCTACACCTTC. Its protein product is CASVVQQLYGYTF.

The rearrangement links TRBV18 to TRBJ2-3; the match to TRBD1 covers 10 bases. With 3 bases clipped from V and 2 bases from J, the junction kept 8 bases outside the gene matches. The CDR3 loop spans 17 amino acids. Germline lookup yields CDR1 KGHSH and CDR2 LQKENI. This CDR3 is CASSPSTGGGPTDTQYF. The CDR3 DNA reads TGTGCCAGCTCACCCTCGACAGGGGGCGGACCCACAGATACGCAGTATTTT. The entire variable domain, with the rest obtained from reference TRBV18 and TRBJ2-3, is as follows: NAGVMQNPRHLVRRRGQEARLRCSPMKGHSHVYWYRQLPEEGLKFMVYLQKENIIDESGMPKERFSAEFPKEGPSILRIQQVVRGDSAAYFCASSPSTGGGPTDTQYFGPGTRLTVL.

The sample holds one count of this clone. This chain connects TRBV29-1 to TRBJ2-3; 11 bases are a match to TRBD2. Germline CDR1 SQVTM, CDR2 ANQGSEA. Germline trimming cut 4 bases from V and 5 bases from J; bases unmatched to any gene: 5. The CDR3 length is 14 residues. CDR3 protein: CSVVAGGRLDTQYF. The CDR3 bases are TGCAGCGTTGTAGCGGGGGGGCGACTAGATACGCAGTATTTT.

The rearrangement links TRBV6-1 to TRBJ2-1, with 7 bases matching TRBD2. Trimming removed 3 bases from V and 10 bases from J; junction bases left unmatched: 12. There are 15 residues in the CDR3. Germline loops: CDR1 MNHNS, CDR2 SASEGT. CDR3 loop: CASSDGAMRGNEQFF. The CDR3 DNA reads TGTGCCAGCAGTGATGGGGCTATGCGGGGGAACGAGCAGTTCTTC.

In its sample, this clone was seen a few times. The genes are TRBV9 and TRBJ1-6; 8 nucleotides line up with TRBD1. The CDR3 consists of 16 residues. Per germline, CDR1 SGDLS and CDR2 YYNGEE. J lost 12 bases, V lost 3 bases, and 14 bases had no gene match. The CDR3, as DNA: TGTGCCAGCAGCGGGGCGGCCAGGGGGCGTATAGAACCCCTCCACTTT. Translating gives CASSGAARGRIEPLHF.

The chain has TRBV2 and TRBJ1-2; D uncertain. Trimming cost V 1 base and J 5 bases, with 5 bases left between them. The CDR3 spans 12 residues. Germline CDR1 SNHLY, CDR2 FYNNEI. Here the CDR3 DNA reads TGTGCCAGCAGTGAAGTCGGGTATGGCTACACCTTC. Residues: CASSEVGYGYTF.

This clone was recorded only once. The CDR3 loop reads CASSLDRSYGYTF. CDR3 nucleotides: TGTGCCAGCAGTTTAGACAGGTCCTATGGCTACACCTTC. V gene TRBV27 combines with J gene TRBJ1-2; TRBD1 might be the D (6 bases). With 2 bases removed from V and 4 bases from J, the gap between germline ends came to 8 bases. Germline CDR1 is MNHEY and CDR2 is SMNVEV (reference sequence). The CDR3 is 13 residues long.

This CDR3 is CASRPTTGLNEKLFF. The CDR3 DNA follows: TGTGCCAGTAGGCCAACGACAGGGCTGAATGAAAAACTGTTTTTT. The V gene is TRBV19, the J gene TRBJ1-4; TRBD1 aligns across 7 bases. V lost 6 bases and J lost 5; bases outside the gene matches: 9. This CDR3 spans 15 amino acids. Germline values: CDR1 LNHDA, CDR2 SQIVND (reference sequence).

This sequence joins TRBV6-1 and TRBJ2-1; 10 nucleotides match TRBD2. The ends lost 4 bases at V and 2 bases at J; junction bases unmatched: 5. The CDR3 is 16 amino acids. CDR1 and CDR2 (germline): MNHNS, SASEGT. CDR3 nucleotides: TGTGCCAGCAGTGGCTGGACTAGCGGTGCCTACAATGAGCAGTTCTTC. Its translation is CASSGWTSGAYNEQFF.

This sequence joins TRBV28 and TRBJ2-6; weak D call: TRBD1 (6 bases). Germline values: CDR1 MDHEN, CDR2 SYDVKM. CDR3 size: 16 residues. The ends were cut back, 5 bases at V and 3 bases at J, with 14 bases in the middle. The CDR3 loop is CASSLSQGNGANVLTF. In nucleotides, the CDR3 is TGTGCCAGCAGTCTATCGCAGGGGAATGGGGCCAACGTCCTGACTTTC.

The chain has TRBV7-9 and TRBJ1-6; D is ambiguous. The CDR3 consists of 12 residues. V lost 4 bases to trimming and J lost 14 bases, with 12 bases between them. Germline V gives CDR1 SEHNR, CDR2 FQNEAQ (reference sequence). In DNA form, the CDR3 reads TGTGCCAGCAGCTCGTCCTACTTCACCCTCCACTTT. It specifies CASSSSYFTLHF.

V is TRBV7-2 and J is TRBJ2-2; D is perhaps TRBD1 (6 bases). The CDR3 has 18 amino acids. The V gene lost 6 bases and the J gene lost 4 bases, with 24 bases spanning the gap. From germline, CDR1 is SGHTA and CDR2 FQGNSA. CDR3 amino acids: CASRSLRSAGASTGELFF. For the CDR3, the DNA is TGTGCCAGCAGATCACTCCGTTCTGCAGGGGCGTCCACCGGGGAGCTGTTTTTT.

The genes are TRBV25-1 and TRBJ1-5, with D possibly TRBD1 on 5 matching bases. V was shortened by 4 bases and J by 2 bases, with 12 bases between the two germline ends. This CDR3 region has 15 residues. Germline CDR1 MGHDK, CDR2 SYGVNS. The CDR3 sequence: CASSGQFFGNQPQHF. Written as DNA, the CDR3 is TGTGCCAGCAGTGGACAGTTTTTTGGCAATCAGCCCCAGCATTTT.

The J gene is TRBJ2-3, the V gene TRBV3-1 (or the pseudogene TRBV3-2); 8 bases are shared with TRBD1. In germline, CDR1 is LGHDT, CDR2 YNNKEL (reference sequence). The CDR3 contains 13 residues. V was clipped by 7 bases and J by 1 base; unmatched bases: 1. The CDR3 loop reads CASKGQGTDTQYF. The CDR3 DNA is TGTGCCAGCAAGGGACAGGGCACAGATACGCAGTATTTT.

The rearrangement links TRBV5-1 to TRBJ2-7, with D possibly being TRBD2 (6 bases). The V end was cut by 1 base, the J end by 2 bases, with 13 bases between. Germline V gives CDR1 SGHRS, CDR2 YFSETQ. CDR3 size: 15 residues. The CDR3 nucleotides read TGCGCCAGCAGCTTGCGGGGGACGGGAACCTACGAGCAGTACTTC. This encodes CASSLRGTGTYEQYF.